The entry below describes one T cell receptor beta chain. The sample comes from a study of blood T cell repertoires in COVID-19. Here immunoSEQ multiplex PCR was the method, and the copy in TCRdb shows in-frame clones only, minus some. The sample has 100,000 to 120,000 clones; 88% are singletons. The CDR3 is 17 amino acids. Unmatched junction bases numbered 6, after V lost 2 bases and J lost 3 bases. CDR1 is MGHDK, CDR2 SYGVNS, per germline. This sequence was found in a human donor in a cohort sampled during active COVID-19. Source material: peripheral blood. The V and J genes are TRBV25-1 and TRBJ2-1; 11 bases align to TRBD1. DNA of the CDR3: TGTGCCAGCAGTGAAAAGCCAGGGACAGGGGGCTACAATGAGCAGTTCTTC. Translating it yields CASSEKPGTGGYNEQFF.